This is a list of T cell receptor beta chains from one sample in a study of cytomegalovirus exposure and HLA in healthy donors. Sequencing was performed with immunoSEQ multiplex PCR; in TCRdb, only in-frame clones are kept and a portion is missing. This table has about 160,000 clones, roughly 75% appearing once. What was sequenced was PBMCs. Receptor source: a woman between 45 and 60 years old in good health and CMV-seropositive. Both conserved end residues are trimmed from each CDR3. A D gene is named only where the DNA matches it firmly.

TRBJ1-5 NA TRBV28 ASSFGEGGSNQPQH
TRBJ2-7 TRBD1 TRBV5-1 ASSSDRASFYEQY
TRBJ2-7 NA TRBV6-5 ASSQTVTYEQY
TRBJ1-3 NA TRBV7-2 ASSSNQVSGNTIY
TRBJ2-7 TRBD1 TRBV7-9 SSSRTGPPSYEQY
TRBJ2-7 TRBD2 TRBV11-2 ASSTYGGAYEQY
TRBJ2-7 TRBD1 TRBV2 ASSPTGTGLSEY
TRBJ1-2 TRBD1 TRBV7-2 ASSFTQGNYGYT
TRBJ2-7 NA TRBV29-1 SVGVGGPYEQY
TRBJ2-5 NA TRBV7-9 SSSFSTGVIY
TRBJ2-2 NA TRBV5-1 ASSPHRDRSTGELF
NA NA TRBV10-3 AISESRAYEQY
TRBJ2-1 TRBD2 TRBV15 ATSSLAGYNEQF
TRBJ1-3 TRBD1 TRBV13 ASSRQGFGNTIY
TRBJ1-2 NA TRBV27 ASSWRQGSNYGYT
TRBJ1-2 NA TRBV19 ASSLQSYGYT
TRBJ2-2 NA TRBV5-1 ASSPEGALTGELF
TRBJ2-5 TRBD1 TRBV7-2 ASSLGDRVQETQY
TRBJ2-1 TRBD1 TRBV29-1 SVEVRGPDEQF
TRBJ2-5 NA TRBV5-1 ASSLVGEETQY
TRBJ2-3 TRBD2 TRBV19 ASGKLAGGITDTQY
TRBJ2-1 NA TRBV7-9 SSSLNHRRNNEQF
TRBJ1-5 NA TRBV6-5 ASSYDAEGQPQH
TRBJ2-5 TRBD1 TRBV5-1 ASSSHGTAQETQY
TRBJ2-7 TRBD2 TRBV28 ASSLRTSGGRRYEQY
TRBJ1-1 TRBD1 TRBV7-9 ASSYRQGLLTEAF
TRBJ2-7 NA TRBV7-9 ASSLRQGQGYEQY
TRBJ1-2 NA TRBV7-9 ASSFTGSANYGYT
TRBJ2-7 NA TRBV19 ASSSLGGPSYEQY
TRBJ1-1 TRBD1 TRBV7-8 ASSLDLTGLNTEAF
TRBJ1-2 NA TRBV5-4 ASSSPGGRSDYGYT
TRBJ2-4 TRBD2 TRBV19 ASSIPGGPGQNIQY
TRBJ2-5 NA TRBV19 ASSIQDSQETQY
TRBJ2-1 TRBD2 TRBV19 ASNKGTSGNNEQF
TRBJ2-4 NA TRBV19 ASSQPREGERRNIQY
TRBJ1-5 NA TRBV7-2 ASSVYPTLSNQPQH
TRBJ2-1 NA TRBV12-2 ASYRGTRRYNEQF
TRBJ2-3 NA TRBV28 ASTLRQFTDTQY
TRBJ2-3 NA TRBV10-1 ASSEGSGETDTQY
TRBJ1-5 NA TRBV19 ASSIQGGRKENQPQH
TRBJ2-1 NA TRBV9 ASSGQLVNEQF
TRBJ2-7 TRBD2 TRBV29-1 SVEVAGASYEQY
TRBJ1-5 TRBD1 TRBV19 ATTLGGQGLGQPQH
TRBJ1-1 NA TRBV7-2 ASSLPREVFEAF
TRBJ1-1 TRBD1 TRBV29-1 SATGQANTEAF
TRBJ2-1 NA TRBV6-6 ASSLSSYNEQF
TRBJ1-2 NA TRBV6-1 ASSEAPAGYGYT
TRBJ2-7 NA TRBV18 ASSPPQGSYEQY
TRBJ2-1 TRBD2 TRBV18 ASSPPLGGLAVDKNEQF
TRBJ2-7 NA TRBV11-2 ASSLSFPGTLYEQY
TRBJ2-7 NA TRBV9 ASSVESTTQLAHEQY
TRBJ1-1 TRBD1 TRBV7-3 ASSRGQGARTEAF
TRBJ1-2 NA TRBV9 ASSRTRDGYYGYT
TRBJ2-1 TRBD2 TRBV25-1 ASSSLAGAYNEQF
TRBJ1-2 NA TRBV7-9 SSSLSQGDYGYT
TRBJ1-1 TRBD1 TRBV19 ASSSGQDYTEAF
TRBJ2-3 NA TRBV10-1 ATNSRTQY